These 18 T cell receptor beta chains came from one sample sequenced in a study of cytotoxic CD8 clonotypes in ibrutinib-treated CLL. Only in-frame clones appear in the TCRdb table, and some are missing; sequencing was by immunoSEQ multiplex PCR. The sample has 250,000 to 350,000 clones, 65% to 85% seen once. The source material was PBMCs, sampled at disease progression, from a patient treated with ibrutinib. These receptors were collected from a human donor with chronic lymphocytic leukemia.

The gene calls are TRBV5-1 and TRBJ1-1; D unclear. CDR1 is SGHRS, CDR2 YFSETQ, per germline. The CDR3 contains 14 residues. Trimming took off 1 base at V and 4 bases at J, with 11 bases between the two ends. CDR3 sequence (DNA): TGCGCCAGCAGCTTGTCGGCGGGGATCACTGAAGCTTTCTTT. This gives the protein CASSLSAGITEAFF.

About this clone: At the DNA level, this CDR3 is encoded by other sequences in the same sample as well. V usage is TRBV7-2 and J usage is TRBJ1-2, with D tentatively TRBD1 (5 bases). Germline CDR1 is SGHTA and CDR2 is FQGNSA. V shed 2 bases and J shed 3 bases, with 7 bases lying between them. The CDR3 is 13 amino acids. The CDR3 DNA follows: TGTGCCAGCAGCTTAAGGGGCGACTATGGCTACACCTTC. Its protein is CASSLRGDYGYTF. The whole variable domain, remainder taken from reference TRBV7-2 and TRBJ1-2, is GAGVSQSPSNKVTEKGKDVELRCDPISGHTALYWYRQSLGQGLEFLIYFQGNSAPDKSGLPSDRFSAERTGGSVSTLTIQRTQQEDSAVYLCASSLRGDYGYTFGSGTRLTVV.

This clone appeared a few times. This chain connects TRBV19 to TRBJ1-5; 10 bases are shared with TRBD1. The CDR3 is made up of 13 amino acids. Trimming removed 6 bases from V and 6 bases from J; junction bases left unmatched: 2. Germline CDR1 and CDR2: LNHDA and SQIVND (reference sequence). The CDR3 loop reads CASSRTGGQPQHF. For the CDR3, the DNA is TGTGCCAGTAGCCGGACAGGGGGTCAGCCCCAGCATTTT.

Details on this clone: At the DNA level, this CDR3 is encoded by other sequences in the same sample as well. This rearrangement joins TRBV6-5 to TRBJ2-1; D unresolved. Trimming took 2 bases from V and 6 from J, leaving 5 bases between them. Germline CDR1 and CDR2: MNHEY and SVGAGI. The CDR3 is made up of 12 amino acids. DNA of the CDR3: TGTGCCAGCAGTTACGGTCCCAATGAGCAGTTCTTC. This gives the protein CASSYGPNEQFF.

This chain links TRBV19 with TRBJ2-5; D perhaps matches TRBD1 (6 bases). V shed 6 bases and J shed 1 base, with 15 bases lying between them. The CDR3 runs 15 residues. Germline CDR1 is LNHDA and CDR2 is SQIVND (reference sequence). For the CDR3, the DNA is TGTGCCAGTAGCAACCACCGGACAGTCCAAGAGACCCAGTACTTC. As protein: CASSNHRTVQETQYF.

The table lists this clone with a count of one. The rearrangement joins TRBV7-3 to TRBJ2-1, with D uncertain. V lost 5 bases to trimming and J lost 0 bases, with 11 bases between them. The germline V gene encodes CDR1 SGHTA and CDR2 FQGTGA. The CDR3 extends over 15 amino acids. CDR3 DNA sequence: TGTGCCAGCAGCCATAACAGCGCCTCCTACAATGAGCAGTTCTTC. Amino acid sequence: CASSHNSASYNEQFF.

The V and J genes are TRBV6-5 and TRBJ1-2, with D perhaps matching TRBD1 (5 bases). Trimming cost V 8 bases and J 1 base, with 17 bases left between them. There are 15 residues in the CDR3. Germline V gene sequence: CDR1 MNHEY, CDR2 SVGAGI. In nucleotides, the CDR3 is TGTGCCAGCGCGTCGGGGACGGGACTTAACTATGGCTACACCTTC. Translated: CASASGTGLNYGYTF.

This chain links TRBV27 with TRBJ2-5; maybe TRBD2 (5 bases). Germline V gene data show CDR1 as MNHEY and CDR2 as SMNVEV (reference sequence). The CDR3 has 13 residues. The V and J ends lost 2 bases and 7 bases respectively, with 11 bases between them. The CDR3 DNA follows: TGTGCCAGCAGTTTAAGAGGGTCAAGGACCCAGTACTTC. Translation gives CASSLRGSRTQYF.

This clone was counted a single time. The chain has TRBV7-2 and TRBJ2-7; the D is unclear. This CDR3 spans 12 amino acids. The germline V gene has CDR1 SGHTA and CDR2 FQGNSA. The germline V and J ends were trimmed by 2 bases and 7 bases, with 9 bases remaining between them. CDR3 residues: CASSLSTVEQYF. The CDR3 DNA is TGTGCCAGCAGCTTATCGACGGTAGAGCAGTACTTC.

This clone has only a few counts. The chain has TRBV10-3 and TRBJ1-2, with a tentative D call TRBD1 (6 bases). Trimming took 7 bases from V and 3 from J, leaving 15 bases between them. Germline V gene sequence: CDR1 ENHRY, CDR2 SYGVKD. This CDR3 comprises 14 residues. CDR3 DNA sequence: TGTGCCATCACCCTGGACAGCTTCGACTATGGCTACACCTTC. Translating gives CAITLDSFDYGYTF.

The chain's CDR3 is CASSLLTGGIEGYTF. In DNA, the CDR3 is TGTGCCAGCAGCTTGCTGACAGGGGGAATCGAAGGCTACACCTTC. The V and J genes are TRBV7-6 and TRBJ1-2; 9 bases align to TRBD1. This CDR3 region has 15 residues. Per germline, CDR1 SGHVS and CDR2 FNYEAQ. V gave up 3 bases and J gave up 8 bases; unmatched junction bases: 10. The full variable domain, in which reference TRBV7-6 and TRBJ1-2 provide the parts outside the CDR3, is GAGVSQSPRYKVTKRGQDVALRCDPISGHVSLYWYRQALGQGPEFLTYFNYEAQQDKSGLPNDRFSAERPEGSISTLTIQRTEQRDSAMYRCASSLLTGGIEGYTFGSGTRLTVV.

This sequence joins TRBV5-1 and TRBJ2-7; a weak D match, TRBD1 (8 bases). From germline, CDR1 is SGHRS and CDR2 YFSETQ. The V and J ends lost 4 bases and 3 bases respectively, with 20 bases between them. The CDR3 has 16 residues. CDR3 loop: CASSPGGQETIYEQYF. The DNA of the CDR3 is TGCGCCAGCAGCCCGGGGGGACAGGAGACTATCTACGAGCAGTACTTC.

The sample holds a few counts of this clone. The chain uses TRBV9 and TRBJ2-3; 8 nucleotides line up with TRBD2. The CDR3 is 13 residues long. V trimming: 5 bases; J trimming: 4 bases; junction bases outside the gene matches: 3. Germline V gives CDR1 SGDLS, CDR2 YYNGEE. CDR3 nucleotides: TGTGCCAGCAGAGCGGGAGCCTCAGATACGCAGTATTTT. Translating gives CASRAGASDTQYF.

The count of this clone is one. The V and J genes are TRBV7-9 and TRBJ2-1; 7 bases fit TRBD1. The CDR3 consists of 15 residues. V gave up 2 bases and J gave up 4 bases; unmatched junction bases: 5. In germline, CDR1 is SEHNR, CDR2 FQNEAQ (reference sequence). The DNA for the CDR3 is TGTGCCAGCAGCTTAAGGGACAGAGAATACAATGAGCAGTTCTTC. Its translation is CASSLRDREYNEQFF.

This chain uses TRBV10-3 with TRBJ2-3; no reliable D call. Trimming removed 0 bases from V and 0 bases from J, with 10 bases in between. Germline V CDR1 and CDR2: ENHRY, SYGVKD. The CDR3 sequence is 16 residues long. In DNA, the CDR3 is TGTGCCATCAGTGAGTCGCTCAGAAGTAGCACAGATACGCAGTATTTT. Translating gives CAISESLRSSTDTQYF.

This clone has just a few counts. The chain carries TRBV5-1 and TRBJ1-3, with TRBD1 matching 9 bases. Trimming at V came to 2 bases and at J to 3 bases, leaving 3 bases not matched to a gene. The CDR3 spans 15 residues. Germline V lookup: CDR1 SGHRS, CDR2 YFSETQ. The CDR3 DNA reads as TGCGCCAGCAGCTTCATGACAGGGGGTGGAAACACCATATATTTT. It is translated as CASSFMTGGGNTIYF. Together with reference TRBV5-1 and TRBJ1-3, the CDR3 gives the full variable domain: KAGVTQTPRYLIKTRGQQVTLSCSPISGHRSVSWYQQTPGQGLQFLFEYFSETQRNKGNFPGRFSGRQFSNSRSEMNVSTLELGDSALYLCASSFMTGGGNTIYFGEGSWLTVV.

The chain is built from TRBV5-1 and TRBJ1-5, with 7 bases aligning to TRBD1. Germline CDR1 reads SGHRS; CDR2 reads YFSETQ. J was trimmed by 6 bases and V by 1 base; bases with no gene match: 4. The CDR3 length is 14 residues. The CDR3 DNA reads TGCGCCAGCAGCTTGAGGGGGCAAGGTCAGCCCCAGCATTTT. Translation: CASSLRGQGQPQHF.

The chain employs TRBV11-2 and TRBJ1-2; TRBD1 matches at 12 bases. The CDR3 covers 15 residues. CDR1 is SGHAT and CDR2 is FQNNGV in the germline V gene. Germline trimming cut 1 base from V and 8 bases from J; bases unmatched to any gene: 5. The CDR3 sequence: CASSLGGTGGEGYTF. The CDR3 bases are TGTGCCAGCAGCTTAGGAGGGACAGGGGGCGAGGGCTACACCTTC.